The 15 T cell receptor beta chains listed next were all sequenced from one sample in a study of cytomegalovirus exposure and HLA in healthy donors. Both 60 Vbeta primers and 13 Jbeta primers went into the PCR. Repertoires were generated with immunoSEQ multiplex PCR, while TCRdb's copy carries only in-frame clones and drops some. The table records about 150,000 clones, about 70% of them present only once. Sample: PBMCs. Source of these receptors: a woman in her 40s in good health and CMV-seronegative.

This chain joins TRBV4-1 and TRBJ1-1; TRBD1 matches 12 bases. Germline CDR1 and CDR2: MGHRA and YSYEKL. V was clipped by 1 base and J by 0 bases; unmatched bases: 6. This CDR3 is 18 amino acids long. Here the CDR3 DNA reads TGCGCCAGCAGCCAAGGGGGACAGGGGGCCCTACTGAACACTGAAGCTTTCTTT. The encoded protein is CASSQGGQGALLNTEAFF.

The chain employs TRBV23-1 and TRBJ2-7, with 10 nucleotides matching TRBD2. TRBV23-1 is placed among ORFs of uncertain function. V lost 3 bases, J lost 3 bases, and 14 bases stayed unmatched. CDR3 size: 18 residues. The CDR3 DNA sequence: TGCGCCAGCAGTCATACGCCCCGTCGGACTAGCGGAGACTACGAGCAGTACTTC. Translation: CASSHTPRRTSGDYEQYF.

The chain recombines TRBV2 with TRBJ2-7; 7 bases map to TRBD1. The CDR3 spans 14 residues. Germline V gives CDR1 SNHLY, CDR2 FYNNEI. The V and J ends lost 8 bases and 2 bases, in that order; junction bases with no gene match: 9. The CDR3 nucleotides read TGTGCCAGCGGTCGGACAGGATCTGCCTACGAGCAGTACTTC. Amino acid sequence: CASGRTGSAYEQYF.

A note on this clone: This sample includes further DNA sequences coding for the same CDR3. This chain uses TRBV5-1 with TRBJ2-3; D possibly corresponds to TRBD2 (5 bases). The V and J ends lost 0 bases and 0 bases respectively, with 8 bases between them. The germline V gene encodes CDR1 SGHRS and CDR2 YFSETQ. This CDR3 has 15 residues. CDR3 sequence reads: CASSLGGSSTDTQYF. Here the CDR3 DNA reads TGCGCCAGCAGCTTGGGAGGGTCGAGCACAGATACGCAGTATTTT.

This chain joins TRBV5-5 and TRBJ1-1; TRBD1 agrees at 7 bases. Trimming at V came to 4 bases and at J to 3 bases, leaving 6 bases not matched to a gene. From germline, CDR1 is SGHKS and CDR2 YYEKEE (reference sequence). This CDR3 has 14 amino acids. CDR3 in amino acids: CASSRQGTDTEAFF. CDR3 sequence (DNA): TGTGCCAGCAGCCGGCAAGGGACAGACACTGAAGCTTTCTTT.

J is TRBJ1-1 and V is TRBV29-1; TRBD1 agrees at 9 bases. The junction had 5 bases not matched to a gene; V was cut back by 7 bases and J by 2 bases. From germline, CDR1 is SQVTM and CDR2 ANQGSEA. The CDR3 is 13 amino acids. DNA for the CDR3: TGCAGCGCCGTGGGACAGGGCAACACTGAAGCTTTCTTT. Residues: CSAVGQGNTEAFF.

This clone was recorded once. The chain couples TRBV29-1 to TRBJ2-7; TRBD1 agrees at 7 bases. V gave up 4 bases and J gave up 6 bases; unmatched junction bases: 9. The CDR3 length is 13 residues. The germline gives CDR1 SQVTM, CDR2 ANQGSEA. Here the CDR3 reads CSVVWTGGREQYF. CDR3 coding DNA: TGCAGCGTTGTATGGACAGGAGGACGCGAGCAGTACTTC.

CDR3 DNA: TGCGCCAGCAGCCTCCGGACTAGCGGGTTCCAAGAGACCCAGTACTTC. Its translation is CASSLRTSGFQETQYF. This chain uses TRBV5-1 with TRBJ2-5, with TRBD2 matching over 11 bases. This CDR3 has 16 residues. The germline V gene encodes CDR1 SGHRS and CDR2 YFSETQ. Trimming at V came to 4 bases and at J to 1 base, leaving 6 bases not matched to a gene.

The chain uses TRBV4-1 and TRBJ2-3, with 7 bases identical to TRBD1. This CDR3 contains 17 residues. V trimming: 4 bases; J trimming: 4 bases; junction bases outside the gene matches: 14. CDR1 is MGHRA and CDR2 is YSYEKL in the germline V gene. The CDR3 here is CASSRKETGKVADTQYF. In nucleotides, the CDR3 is TGCGCCAGCAGCCGCAAAGAGACAGGGAAAGTCGCAGATACGCAGTATTTT.

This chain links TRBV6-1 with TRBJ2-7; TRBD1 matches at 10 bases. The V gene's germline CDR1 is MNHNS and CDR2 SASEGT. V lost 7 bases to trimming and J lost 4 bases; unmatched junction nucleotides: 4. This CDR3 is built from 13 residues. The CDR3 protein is CASKPGQGYEQYF. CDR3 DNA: TGTGCCAGCAAGCCGGGACAGGGGTACGAGCAGTACTTC.

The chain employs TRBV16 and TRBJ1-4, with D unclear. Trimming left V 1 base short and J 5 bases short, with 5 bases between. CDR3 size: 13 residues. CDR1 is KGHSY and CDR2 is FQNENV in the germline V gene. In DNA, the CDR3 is TGTGCCAGCAGCCAATTCCTGAATGAAAAACTGTTTTTT. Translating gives CASSQFLNEKLFF.

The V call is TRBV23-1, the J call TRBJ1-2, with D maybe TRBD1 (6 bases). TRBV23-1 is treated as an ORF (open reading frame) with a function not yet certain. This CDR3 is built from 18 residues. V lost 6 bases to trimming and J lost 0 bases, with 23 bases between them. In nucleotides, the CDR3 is TGCGCCAGCAGCCACAGGGATGGCTGCCGCGCCCCTAACTATGGCTACACCTTC. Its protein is CASSHRDGCRAPNYGYTF.

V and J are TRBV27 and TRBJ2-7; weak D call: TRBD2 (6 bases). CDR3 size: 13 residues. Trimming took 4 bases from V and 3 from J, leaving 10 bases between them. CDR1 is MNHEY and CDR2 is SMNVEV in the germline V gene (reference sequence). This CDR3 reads CASSWTINYEQYF. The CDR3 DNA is TGTGCCAGCAGTTGGACTATAAACTACGAGCAGTACTTC.

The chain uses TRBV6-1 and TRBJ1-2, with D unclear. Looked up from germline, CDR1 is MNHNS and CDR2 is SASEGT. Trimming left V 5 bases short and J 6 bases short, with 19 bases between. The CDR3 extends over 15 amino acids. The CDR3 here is CASSPDAGRMDGYTF. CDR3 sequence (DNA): TGTGCCAGCAGTCCCGACGCAGGCAGAATGGATGGCTACACCTTC.

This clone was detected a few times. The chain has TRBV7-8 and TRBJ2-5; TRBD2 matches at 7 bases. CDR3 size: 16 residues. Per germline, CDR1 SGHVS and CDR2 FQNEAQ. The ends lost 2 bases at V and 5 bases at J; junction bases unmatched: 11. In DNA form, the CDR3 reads TGTGCCAGCAGCTTATATCCCCGCCGGCGGGGGGAGACCCAGTACTTC. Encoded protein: CASSLYPRRRGETQYF.